The T cell receptor beta chain described here comes from a study of spatial heterogeneity in lung cancer. Study-level information: Within raw reads, each unique TCR and UMI combination appeared on average more than ten times.

This clonotype was detected ten times or more. The CDR3 loop spans 14 amino acids. Germline loops: CDR1 SGHVS, CDR2 FNYEAQ. V was pared by 5 bases and J by 5 bases, with 16 bases between. TCRdb redid the calling of the 5' RACE reads with MiXCR, one entry per CDR3 protein. The sample has more than 15,000 distinct CDR3 sequences, roughly 6.3% seen once. Time point defined: blood at routine non-recurrence follow-up after resection. This receptor was identified in a male donor with early-stage non-small cell lung cancer. This specimen consisted of PBMCs, obtained at follow-up. This rearrangement joins TRBV7-6 to TRBJ2-7; D tentatively fits TRBD1 or TRBD2 (5 bases each). In nucleotides, the CDR3 is TGTGCCAGCAGCCTCAGGGAGCTGGGAAACGAGCAGTACTTC. Its protein product is CASSLRELGNEQYF.